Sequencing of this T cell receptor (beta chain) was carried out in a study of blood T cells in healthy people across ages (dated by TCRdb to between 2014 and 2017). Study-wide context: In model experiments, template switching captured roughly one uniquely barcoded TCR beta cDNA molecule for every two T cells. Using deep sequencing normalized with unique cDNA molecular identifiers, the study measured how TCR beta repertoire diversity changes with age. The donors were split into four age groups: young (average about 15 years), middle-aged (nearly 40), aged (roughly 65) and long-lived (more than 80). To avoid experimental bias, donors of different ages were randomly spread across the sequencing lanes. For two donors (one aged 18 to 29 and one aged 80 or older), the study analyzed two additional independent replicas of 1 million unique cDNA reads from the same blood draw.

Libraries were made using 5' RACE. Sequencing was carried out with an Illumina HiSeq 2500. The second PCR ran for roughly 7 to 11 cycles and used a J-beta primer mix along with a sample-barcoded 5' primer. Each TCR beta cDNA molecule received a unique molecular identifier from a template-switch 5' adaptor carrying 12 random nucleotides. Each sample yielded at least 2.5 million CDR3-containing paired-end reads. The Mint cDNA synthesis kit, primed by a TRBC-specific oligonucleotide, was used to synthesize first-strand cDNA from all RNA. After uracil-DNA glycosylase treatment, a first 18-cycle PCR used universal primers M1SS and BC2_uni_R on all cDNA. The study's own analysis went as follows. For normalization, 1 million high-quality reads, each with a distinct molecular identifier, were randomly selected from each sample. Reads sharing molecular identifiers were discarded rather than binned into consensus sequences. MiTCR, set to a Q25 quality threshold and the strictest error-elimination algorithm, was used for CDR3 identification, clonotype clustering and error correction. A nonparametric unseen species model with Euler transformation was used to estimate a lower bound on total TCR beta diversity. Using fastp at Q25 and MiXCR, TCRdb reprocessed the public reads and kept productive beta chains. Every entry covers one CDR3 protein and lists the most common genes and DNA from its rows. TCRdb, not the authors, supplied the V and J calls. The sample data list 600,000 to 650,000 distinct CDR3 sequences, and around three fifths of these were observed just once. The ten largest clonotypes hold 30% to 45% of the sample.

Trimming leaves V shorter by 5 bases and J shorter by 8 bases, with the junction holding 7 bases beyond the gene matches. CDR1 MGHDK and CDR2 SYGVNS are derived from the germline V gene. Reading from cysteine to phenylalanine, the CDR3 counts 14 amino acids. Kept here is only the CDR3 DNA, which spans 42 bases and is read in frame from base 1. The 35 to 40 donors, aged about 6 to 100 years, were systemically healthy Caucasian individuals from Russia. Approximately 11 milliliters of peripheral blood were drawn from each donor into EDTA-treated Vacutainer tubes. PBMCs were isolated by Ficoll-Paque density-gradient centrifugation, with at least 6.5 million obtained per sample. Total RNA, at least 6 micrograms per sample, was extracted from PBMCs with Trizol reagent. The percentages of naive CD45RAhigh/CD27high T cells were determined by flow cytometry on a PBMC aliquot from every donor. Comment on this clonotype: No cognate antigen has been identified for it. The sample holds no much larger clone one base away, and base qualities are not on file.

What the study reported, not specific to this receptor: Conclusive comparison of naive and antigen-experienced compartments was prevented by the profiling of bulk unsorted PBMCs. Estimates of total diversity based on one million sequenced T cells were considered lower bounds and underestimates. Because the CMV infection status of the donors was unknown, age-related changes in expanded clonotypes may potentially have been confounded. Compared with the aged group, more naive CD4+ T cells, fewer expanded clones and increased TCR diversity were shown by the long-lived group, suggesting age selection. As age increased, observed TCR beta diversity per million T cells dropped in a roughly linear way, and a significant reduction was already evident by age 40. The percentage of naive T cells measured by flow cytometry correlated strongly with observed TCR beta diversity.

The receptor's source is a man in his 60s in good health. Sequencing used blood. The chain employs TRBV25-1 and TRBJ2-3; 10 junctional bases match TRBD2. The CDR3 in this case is CASSQRGGSGTQYF. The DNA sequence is TGTGCCAGCAGTCAGCGGGGGGGCTCGGGTACGCAGTATTTT.